Below, 5 T cell receptor beta chains from the same sample are listed, as sequenced in a study of blood T cell repertoires in COVID-19. Method: immunoSEQ multiplex PCR; TCRdb's copy keeps in-frame clones and lacks some. The sample consists of 450,000 to 500,000 clones, around 85% of them appearing once. Sequencing was done on a sample of peripheral blood. All receptors come from a human donor in a cohort sampled during active COVID-19.

V and J are TRBV9 and TRBJ2-1; 9 nucleotides agree with TRBD2. CDR3 length equals 17 residues. The junction had 13 bases not matched to a gene; V was cut back by 0 bases and J by 9 bases. The germline V gene has CDR1 SGDLS and CDR2 YYNGEE. The CDR3 protein is CASSVGASGMVVGEQFF. The CDR3 nucleotides read TGTGCCAGCAGCGTAGGGGCTAGCGGGATGGTTGTAGGTGAGCAGTTCTTC. The whole variable domain, filled in from reference TRBV9 and TRBJ2-1, reads DSGVTQTPKHLITATGQRVTLRCSPRSGDLSVYWYQQSLDQGLQFLIQYYNGEERAKGNILERFSAQQFPDLHSELNLSSLELGDSALYFCASSVGASGMVVGEQFFGPGTRLTVL.

This chain connects TRBV28 to TRBJ1-5, with 7 bases lining up with TRBD1. With V trimmed by 6 bases and J by 0 bases, 14 bases remained unmatched. CDR1 MDHEN and CDR2 SYDVKM come from the germline V gene. The CDR3 is 18 amino acids. The CDR3 DNA reads TGTGCCAGCAGATCAGGGACAGCCAGCTTCTATAGCAATCAGCCCCAGCATTTT. Encoded protein: CASRSGTASFYSNQPQHF.

This clone appeared once. This chain links TRBV11-2 with TRBJ2-3; no definite D call. Germline-derived CDR1 and CDR2 are SGHAT and FQNNGV. Trimming stripped 0 bases from V and 6 bases from J, with 10 bases between. This CDR3 comprises 14 residues. CDR3 in amino acids: CASSLDYSRDTQYF. The CDR3 DNA follows: TGTGCCAGCAGCTTAGACTATTCGAGGGATACGCAGTATTTT.

This chain uses TRBV5-1 with TRBJ2-5; D gene ambiguous. Trimming cost V 0 bases and J 2 bases, with 11 bases left between them. CDR1 is SGHRS and CDR2 is YFSETQ in the germline V gene. The CDR3 has 15 amino acids. The CDR3 reads CASSLVTGSQETQYF. DNA of the CDR3: TGCGCCAGCAGCTTGGTGACGGGTAGTCAAGAGACCCAGTACTTC.

The V and J genes are TRBV9 and TRBJ1-1; unclear D gene. Germline lookup yields CDR1 SGDLS and CDR2 YYNGEE. The CDR3 loop spans 14 amino acids. With 2 bases removed from V and 5 bases from J, the gap between germline ends came to 13 bases. The CDR3 DNA reads TGTGCCAGCAGCGTCGGTTCGTGGCGGACTGAAGCTTTCTTT. It encodes CASSVGSWRTEAFF.